This T cell receptor (beta chain) was recorded in a study of cytomegalovirus exposure and HLA in healthy donors. Broader study findings: Some segments of the V type, notably TRBV6-2 and TRBV6-3, were excluded as indistinguishable. The authors confirmed in vitro that a few CMV-associated chains were specific for CMV antigens. Researchers reported in a later analysis that common viral pathogens appeared linked to several top clusters.

The PCR had 60 Vbeta and 13 Jbeta primers. Here immunoSEQ multiplex PCR was the method, and the copy in TCRdb shows in-frame clones only, minus some. Of fewer than 200,000 clones in the sample, roughly 82% are singletons; the top ten hold 1% to 1.5%. The V end lost 5 bases, the J end lost 1 base, and 9 bases lay between the germline ends. Germline V gene sequence: CDR1 SGHKS, CDR2 YYEKEE (reference sequence). The CDR3 runs 13 residues. A remark on this clone: Antigen specificity is unknown.

This TCR was recovered from a girl aged 2 to 9 in good health and CMV-seropositive. This chain links TRBV5-5 with TRBJ1-1; no reliable D call. Sequenced: PBMCs. The CDR3 sequence: CASRIEGNTEAFF. DNA for the CDR3: TGTGCCAGCAGGATAGAGGGGAACACTGAAGCTTTCTTT. Full variable domain (missing parts from reference TRBV5-5 and TRBJ1-1): DAGVTQSPTHLIKTRGQQVTLRCSPISGHKSVSWYQQVLGQGPQFIFQYYEKEERGRGNFPDRFSARQFPNYSSELNVNALLLGDSALYLCASRIEGNTEAFFGQGTRLTVV.